The next 20 T cell receptor beta chains were all read from a single sample in a study of blood T cell repertoires in COVID-19. The method was immunoSEQ multiplex PCR; TCRdb's version includes in-frame clones alone and lacks a portion of them. Of about 140,000 clones in the sample, about 76% were seen once. Sequencing input: peripheral blood. The receptors were sampled from a man aged 80 or over with acute or convalescent COVID-19.

This chain uses TRBV27 with TRBJ2-1, with 7 bases matching TRBD2. Looked up from germline, CDR1 is MNHEY and CDR2 is SMNVEV (reference sequence). The CDR3 spans 14 residues. Trimming cost V 6 bases and J 7 bases; bases outside gene matches: 9. CDR3 in amino acids: CASSSPRLANEQFF. The CDR3 region has the DNA TGTGCCAGCAGCTCCCCCCGACTAGCTAATGAGCAGTTCTTC.

CDR3 bases: TGTGCCAGCTCACCATTGAGCGGGACTTACACCGGGGAGCTGTTTTTT. Translated: CASSPLSGTYTGELFF. The chain couples TRBV18 to TRBJ2-2, with 7 bases fitting TRBD2. The germline gives CDR1 KGHSH, CDR2 LQKENI. The ends lost 2 bases at V and 3 bases at J; junction bases unmatched: 6. The CDR3 is 16 amino acids.

The gene calls are TRBV18 and TRBJ2-7; D remains ambiguous. The germline V and J ends were trimmed by 1 base and 6 bases, with 7 bases remaining between them. The CDR3 spans 12 residues. Germline V lookup: CDR1 KGHSH, CDR2 LQKENI. Written as DNA, the CDR3 is TGTGCCAGCTCACCACGGGCATCCGAGCAGTACTTC. Residues: CASSPRASEQYF.

The rearrangement links TRBV7-2 to TRBJ2-7; TRBD1 matches at 7 bases. The CDR3 covers 15 residues. V lost 5 bases, J lost 0 bases, and 7 bases stayed unmatched. CDR1 is SGHTA, CDR2 FQGNSA, per germline. The CDR3 here is CASSTLQGSSYEQYF. CDR3 in DNA: TGTGCCAGCAGCACATTACAGGGGAGCTCCTACGAGCAGTACTTC.

This clone was counted a single time. The CDR3 DNA is TGTGCCAGCAGTGATCCCGGGACAGTGTATGGCTACACCTTC. It encodes CASSDPGTVYGYTF. V and J are TRBV25-1 and TRBJ1-2; TRBD1 matches at 7 bases. This CDR3 has 14 amino acids. CDR1 and CDR2 from the germline V gene are MGHDK and SYGVNS. Trimming at V came to 3 bases and at J to 5 bases, leaving 6 bases not matched to a gene.

CDR3 sequence (DNA): TGTGCCAGCTCAGCCTCTACAGGGGATCAGCCCCAGCATTTT. It codes for CASSASTGDQPQHF. The V gene is TRBV18, the J gene TRBJ1-5; 7 bases agree with TRBD1. V was pared by 5 bases and J by 5 bases, with 6 bases of the junction left unmatched. CDR3 length equals 14 residues. In germline, CDR1 is KGHSH, CDR2 LQKENI.

This sequence joins TRBV7-2 and TRBJ2-7; 7 bases agree with TRBD2. The germline V gene encodes CDR1 SGHTA and CDR2 FQGNSA. The CDR3 runs to 15 residues. Trimming removed 3 bases from V and 2 bases from J; junction bases left unmatched: 7. The CDR3 DNA is TGTGCCAGCAGCTTGGGGGGGAACCAGGCCTACGAGCAGTACTTC. Protein product: CASSLGGNQAYEQYF.

The chain carries TRBV6-6 and TRBJ2-5; D gene ambiguous. Germline V gives CDR1 MNHNY, CDR2 SVGAGI (reference sequence). V was cut by 6 bases and J by 5 bases, with 10 bases left in between. The CDR3 has 12 residues. CDR3 bases: TGTGCCAGCAGCTCCGACGGGGAGACCCAGTACTTC. Translating gives CASSSDGETQYF.

About this clone: The sample carries other DNA sequences with the same CDR3. V usage is TRBV18 and J usage is TRBJ1-5; D is undetermined. V was shortened by 3 bases and J by 4 bases, with 7 bases between the two germline ends. Per the germline V gene, CDR1 is KGHSH and CDR2 is LQKENI. The CDR3 totals 13 residues. CDR3 region: CASSPGQNQPQHF. The CDR3 DNA reads as TGTGCCAGCTCACCGGGCCAAAATCAGCCCCAGCATTTT.

This clone was seen only a few times. V and J are TRBV24-1 and TRBJ2-2; a weak D match, TRBD2 (5 bases). Trimming took off 3 bases at V and 7 bases at J, with 14 bases between the two ends. The CDR3 is 15 residues long. Per the germline V gene, CDR1 is KGHDR and CDR2 is SFDVKD. DNA of the CDR3: TGTGCCACCAGTGATCCCTCGCGGGTTGGCGGGGAGCTGTTTTTT. Residues: CATSDPSRVGGELFF.

The V gene is TRBV18, the J gene TRBJ2-3, with 14 bases identical to TRBD2. Losses at the gene ends were 4 bases for V and 4 bases for J; bases not matched to a gene: 16. Looked up from germline, CDR1 is KGHSH and CDR2 is LQKENI. The CDR3 has 20 amino acids. CDR3 nucleotide sequence: TGTGCCAGCTCACAGAGACTAGCGGGGGGGCCAAAAGCCCCACCAGATACGCAGTATTTT. Protein product: CASSQRLAGGPKAPPDTQYF.

The V call is TRBV7-2, the J call TRBJ2-1, with TRBD2 matching 7 bases. The CDR3 is 15 residues long. CDR1 and CDR2 from the germline V gene are SGHTA and FQGNSA. The ends lost 5 bases at V and 1 base at J; junction bases unmatched: 5. The CDR3 protein is CASSPSGASYNEQFF. Written as DNA, the CDR3 is TGTGCCAGCAGCCCGAGCGGGGCATCCTACAATGAGCAGTTCTTC.

The chain recombines TRBV29-1 with TRBJ1-2; no reliable D call. Germline lookup yields CDR1 SQVTM and CDR2 ANQGSEA. Trimming pared 4 bases from V and 2 bases from J, leaving 8 bases between. The CDR3 is 12 amino acids. Written as DNA, the CDR3 is TGCAGCGTTGTTGCGGGGAACTATGGCTACACCTTC. Its translation is CSVVAGNYGYTF. Full variable domain (rest looked up from reference TRBV29-1 and TRBJ1-2): SAVISQKPSRDICQRGTSLTIQCQVDSQVTMMFWYRQQPGQSLTLIATANQGSEATYESGFVIDKFPISRPNLTFSTLTVSNMSPEDSSIYLCSVVAGNYGYTFGSGTRLTVV.

The chain joins TRBV5-4 to TRBJ2-5; 10 bases fit TRBD2. V was clipped by 4 bases and J by 2 bases; unmatched bases: 5. The CDR3 runs 15 residues. In germline, CDR1 is SGHNT, CDR2 YYREEE (reference sequence). CDR3 DNA sequence: TGTGCCAGCAGCGCTAGCGGGAGCCCTCAAGAGACCCAGTACTTC. Translated, it gives CASSASGSPQETQYF.

The rearrangement uses TRBV18 and TRBJ2-7, with TRBD2 matching 8 bases. Germline CDR1 and CDR2: KGHSH and LQKENI. Losses at the gene ends were 2 bases for V and 0 bases for J; bases not matched to a gene: 3. This CDR3 comprises 15 residues. CDR3 residues: CASSPGGGNSYEQYF. CDR3 DNA sequence: TGTGCCAGCTCACCAGGCGGGGGGAACTCCTACGAGCAGTACTTC.

The CDR3 DNA follows: TGTGCCAGCAGCCAAATTAACTATGGCTACACCTTC. It encodes CASSQINYGYTF. V is TRBV11-2 and J is TRBJ1-2; D uncertain. The CDR3 runs to 12 residues. Germline CDR1 reads SGHAT; CDR2 reads FQNNGV. Trimming pared 5 bases from V and 1 base from J, leaving 5 bases between.

The V call is TRBV7-2, the J call TRBJ1-5; 8 nucleotides line up with TRBD1. V was clipped by 6 bases and J by 2 bases; unmatched bases: 3. From germline, CDR1 is SGHTA and CDR2 FQGNSA. There are 14 residues in the CDR3. Written as DNA, the CDR3 is TGTGCCAGCAGGGGACAGGACCGCAATCAGCCCCAGCATTTT. It specifies CASRGQDRNQPQHF.

The genes are TRBV6-1 and TRBJ1-6; D gene ambiguous. CDR1 is MNHNS, CDR2 SASEGT, per germline. Trimming took 3 bases from V and 7 from J, leaving 7 bases between them. The CDR3 is made up of 13 amino acids. The CDR3 here is CASSETRNSPLHF. CDR3 nucleotide sequence: TGTGCCAGCAGTGAGACAAGGAATTCACCCCTCCACTTT.

This chain connects TRBV19 to TRBJ1-1; TRBD1 matches at 7 bases. After removal of 9 bases from V and 7 bases from J, the junction contained 11 bases not matched to a gene. The CDR3 is 13 residues long. The germline V gene encodes CDR1 LNHDA and CDR2 SQIVND (reference sequence). For the CDR3, the DNA is TGTGCCAGCTCGACAGGGTCGTTCGGTGAAGCTTTCTTT. Protein product: CASSTGSFGEAFF.

V is TRBV30 and J is TRBJ1-2; possible D gene TRBD1, 6 bases. Germline V CDR1 and CDR2: GTSNPN, SVGIG (reference sequence). V dropped 6 bases and J dropped 3 bases, with 20 bases sitting between them. The CDR3 is made up of 15 amino acids. The CDR3, as DNA: TGTGCCTGTACGCCCTCTGGGGGCGGCTACTATGGCTACACCTTC. Encoded protein: CACTPSGGGYYGYTF.